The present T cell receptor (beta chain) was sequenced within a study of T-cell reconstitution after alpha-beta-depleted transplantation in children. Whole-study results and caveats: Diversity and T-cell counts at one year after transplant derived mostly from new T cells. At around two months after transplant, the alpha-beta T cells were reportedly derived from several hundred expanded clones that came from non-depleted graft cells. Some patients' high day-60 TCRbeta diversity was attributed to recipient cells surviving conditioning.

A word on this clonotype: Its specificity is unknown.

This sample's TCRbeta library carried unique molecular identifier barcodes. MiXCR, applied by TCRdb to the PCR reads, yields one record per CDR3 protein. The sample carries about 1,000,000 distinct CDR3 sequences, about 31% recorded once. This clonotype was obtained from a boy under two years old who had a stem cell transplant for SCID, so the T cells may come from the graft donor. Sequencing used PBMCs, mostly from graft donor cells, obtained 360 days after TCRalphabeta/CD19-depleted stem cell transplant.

CDR3 sequence: CSARKFGDRGSYEQYF. CDR3 coding DNA: TGCAGTGCTAGAAAGTTCGGGGACAGGGGCTCCTACGAGCAGTACTTC. The V call is TRBV20-1, the J call TRBJ2-7, with TRBD1 matching over 10 bases. The CDR3 has 16 amino acids. CDR1 is DFQATT, CDR2 SNEGSKA, per germline (reference sequence). V gave up 2 bases and J gave up 0 bases; unmatched junction bases: 7.